The T cell receptor (beta chain) described here comes from a study of T cell responses to AZD1222 COVID-19 vaccine. General study points: Repertoire collection took place solely once the T cell response had peaked.

TCRdb's table, derived via immunoSEQ multiplex PCR, lists solely in-frame clones and lacks some. The table records about 130,000 clones, about 90% of them present only once. As concerns this clone: Its specificity is unknown.

V lost 4 bases, J lost 4 bases, and 10 bases lay in between. The CDR3 has 13 residues. Germline V CDR1 and CDR2: LGHDT, YNNKEL (reference sequence). This receptor was identified in an adult in good health. The rearrangement links TRBV3-1 (or the pseudogene TRBV3-2) to TRBJ1-2; D not resolved. The source was peripheral blood, collected on day 0 of AZD1222 vaccination. The DNA of the CDR3 is TGTGCCAGCAGCCTCAACCCAGTCTATGGCTACACCTTC. Its protein product is CASSLNPVYGYTF.